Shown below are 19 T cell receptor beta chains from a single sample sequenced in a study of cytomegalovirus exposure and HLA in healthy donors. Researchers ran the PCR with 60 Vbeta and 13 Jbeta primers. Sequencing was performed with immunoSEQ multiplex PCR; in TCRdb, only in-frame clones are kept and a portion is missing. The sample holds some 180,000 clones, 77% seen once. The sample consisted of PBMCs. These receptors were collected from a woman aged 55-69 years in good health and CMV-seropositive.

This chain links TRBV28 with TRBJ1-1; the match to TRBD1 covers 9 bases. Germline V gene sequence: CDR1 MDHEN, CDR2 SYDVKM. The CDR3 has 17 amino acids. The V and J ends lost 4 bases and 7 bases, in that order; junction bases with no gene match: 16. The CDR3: CASSSMGLDRGIFEAFF. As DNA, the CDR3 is TGTGCCAGCAGTTCGATGGGCCTCGACAGGGGGATTTTTGAAGCTTTCTTT. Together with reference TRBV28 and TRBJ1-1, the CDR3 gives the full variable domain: DVKVTQSSRYLVKRTGEKVFLECVQDMDHENMFWYRQDPGLGLRLIYFSYDVKMKEKGDIPEGYSVSREKKERFSLILESASTNQTSMYLCASSSMGLDRGIFEAFFGQGTRLTVV.

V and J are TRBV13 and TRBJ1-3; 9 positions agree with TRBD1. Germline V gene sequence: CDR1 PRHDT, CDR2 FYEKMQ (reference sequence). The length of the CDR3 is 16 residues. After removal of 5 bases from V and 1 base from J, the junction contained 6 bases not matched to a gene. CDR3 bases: TGTGCCAGCAGCAAAGAGGGGACAGGGTCTGGAAACACCATATATTTT. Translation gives CASSKEGTGSGNTIYF.

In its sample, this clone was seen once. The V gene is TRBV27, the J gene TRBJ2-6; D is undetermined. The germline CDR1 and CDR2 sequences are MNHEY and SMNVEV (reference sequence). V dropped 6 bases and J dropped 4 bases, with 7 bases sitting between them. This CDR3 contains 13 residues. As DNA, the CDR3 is TGTGCCAGCAGGGCCATGGGGGCCAACGTCCTGACTTTC. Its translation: CASRAMGANVLTF.

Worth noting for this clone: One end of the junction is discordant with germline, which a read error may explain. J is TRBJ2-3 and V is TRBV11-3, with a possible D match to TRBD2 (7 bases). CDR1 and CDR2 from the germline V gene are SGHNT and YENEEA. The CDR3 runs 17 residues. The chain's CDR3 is CASSLGGSGTSTDTQYF. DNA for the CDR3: TGTGCCAGCAGCTTGGGGGGGTCGGGGACAAGCACTGATACGCAGTATTTT. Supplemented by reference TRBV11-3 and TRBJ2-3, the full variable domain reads EAGVVQSPRYKIIEKKQPVAFWCNPISGHNTLYWYLQNLGQGPELLIRYENEEAVDDSQLPKDRFSAERLKGVDSTLKIQPAELGDSAVYLCASSLGGSGTSTDTQYFGPGTRLTVL.

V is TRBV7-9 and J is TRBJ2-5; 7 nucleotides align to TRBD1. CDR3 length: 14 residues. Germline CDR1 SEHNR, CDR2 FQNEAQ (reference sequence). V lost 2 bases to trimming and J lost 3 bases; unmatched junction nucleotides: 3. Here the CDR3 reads CASSLMGTEETQYF. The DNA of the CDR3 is TGTGCCAGCAGCTTAATGGGGACAGAAGAGACCCAGTACTTC.

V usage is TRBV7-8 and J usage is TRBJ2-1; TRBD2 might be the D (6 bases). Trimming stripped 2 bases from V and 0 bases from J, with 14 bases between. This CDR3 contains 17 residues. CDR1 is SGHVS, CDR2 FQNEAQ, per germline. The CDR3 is CASSLLGRGSSYNEQFF. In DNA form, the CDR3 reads TGTGCCAGCAGCTTACTAGGGCGGGGTAGCTCCTACAATGAGCAGTTCTTC.

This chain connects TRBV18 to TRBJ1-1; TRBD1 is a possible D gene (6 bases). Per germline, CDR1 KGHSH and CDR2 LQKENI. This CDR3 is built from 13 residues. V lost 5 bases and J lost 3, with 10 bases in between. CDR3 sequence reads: CASSTAGDTEAFF. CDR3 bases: TGTGCCAGCTCAACCGCAGGGGACACTGAAGCTTTCTTT.

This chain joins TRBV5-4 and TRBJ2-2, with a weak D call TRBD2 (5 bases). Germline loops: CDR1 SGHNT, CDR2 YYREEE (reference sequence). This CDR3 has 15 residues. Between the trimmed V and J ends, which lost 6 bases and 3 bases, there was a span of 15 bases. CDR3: CASTQGLSYTGELFF. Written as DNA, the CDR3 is TGTGCCAGCACTCAAGGACTTTCTTACACCGGGGAGCTGTTTTTT. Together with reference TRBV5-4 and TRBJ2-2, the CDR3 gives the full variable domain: ETGVTQSPTHLIKTRGQQVTLRCSSQSGHNTVSWYQQALGQGPQFIFQYYREEENGRGNFPPRFSGLQFPNYSSELNVNALELDDSALYLCASTQGLSYTGELFFGEGSRLTVL.

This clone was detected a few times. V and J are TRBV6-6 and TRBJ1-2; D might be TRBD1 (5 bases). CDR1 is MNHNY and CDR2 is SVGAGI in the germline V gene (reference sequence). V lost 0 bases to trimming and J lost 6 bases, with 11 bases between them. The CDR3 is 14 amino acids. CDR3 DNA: TGTGCCAGCAGTTACTCCACAGGATACGATGGCTACACCTTC. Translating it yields CASSYSTGYDGYTF.

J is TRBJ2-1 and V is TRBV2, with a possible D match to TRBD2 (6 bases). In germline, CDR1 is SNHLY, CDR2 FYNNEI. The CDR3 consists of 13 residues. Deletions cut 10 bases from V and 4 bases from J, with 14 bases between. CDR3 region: CANRARGYNEQFF. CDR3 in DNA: TGTGCCAACAGAGCCCGGGGGTACAATGAGCAGTTCTTC.

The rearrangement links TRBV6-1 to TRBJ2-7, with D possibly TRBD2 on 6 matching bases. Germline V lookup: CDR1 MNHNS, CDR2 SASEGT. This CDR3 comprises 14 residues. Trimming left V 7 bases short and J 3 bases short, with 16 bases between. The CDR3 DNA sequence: TGTGCCAGCAAGGCTAGCGCAAACTTCTACGAGCAGTACTTC. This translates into CASKASANFYEQYF.

The CDR3 nucleotides are TGTGCCAGCAGGACAGGGGGCTCATATGGCTACACCTTC. This sequence encodes CASRTGGSYGYTF. The gene calls are TRBV28 and TRBJ1-2; 10 nucleotides line up with TRBD1. This CDR3 spans 13 amino acids. Germline lookup yields CDR1 MDHEN and CDR2 SYDVKM. Unmatched junction bases numbered 3, after V lost 6 bases and J lost 5 bases.

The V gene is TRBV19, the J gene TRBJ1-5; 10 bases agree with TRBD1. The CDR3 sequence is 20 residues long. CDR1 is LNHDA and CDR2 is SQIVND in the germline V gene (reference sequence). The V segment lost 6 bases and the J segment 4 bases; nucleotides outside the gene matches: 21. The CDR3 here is CASSQVWAGTGAAGNQPQHF. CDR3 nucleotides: TGTGCCAGTAGCCAAGTATGGGCCGGGACAGGGGCCGCGGGAAATCAGCCCCAGCATTTT.

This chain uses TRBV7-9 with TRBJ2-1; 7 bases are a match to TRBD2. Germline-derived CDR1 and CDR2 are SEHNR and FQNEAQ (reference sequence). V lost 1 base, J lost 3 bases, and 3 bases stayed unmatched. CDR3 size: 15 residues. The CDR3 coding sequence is TGTGCCAGCAGCTTAGTGTCGGGGGGCTACAATGAGCAGTTCTTC. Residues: CASSLVSGGYNEQFF.

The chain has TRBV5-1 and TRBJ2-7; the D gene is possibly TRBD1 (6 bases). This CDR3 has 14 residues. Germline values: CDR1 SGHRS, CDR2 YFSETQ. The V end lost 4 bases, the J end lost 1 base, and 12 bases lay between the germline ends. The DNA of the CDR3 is TGCGCCAGCAGCCCCGGGACACTTTCCTACGAGCAGTACTTC. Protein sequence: CASSPGTLSYEQYF.

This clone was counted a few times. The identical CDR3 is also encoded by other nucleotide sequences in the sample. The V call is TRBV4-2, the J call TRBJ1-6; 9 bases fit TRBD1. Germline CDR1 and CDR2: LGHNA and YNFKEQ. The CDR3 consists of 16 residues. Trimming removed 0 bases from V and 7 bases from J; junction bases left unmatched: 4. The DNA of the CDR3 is TGTGCCAGCAGCCAAGAGGGGACAGGGCTAAATTCACCCCTCCACTTT. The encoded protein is CASSQEGTGLNSPLHF.

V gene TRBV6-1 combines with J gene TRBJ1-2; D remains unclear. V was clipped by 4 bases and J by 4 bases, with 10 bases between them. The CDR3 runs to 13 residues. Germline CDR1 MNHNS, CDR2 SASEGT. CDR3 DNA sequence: TGTGCCAGCAGTGTTAGAGATAGCTATGGCTACACCTTC. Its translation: CASSVRDSYGYTF.

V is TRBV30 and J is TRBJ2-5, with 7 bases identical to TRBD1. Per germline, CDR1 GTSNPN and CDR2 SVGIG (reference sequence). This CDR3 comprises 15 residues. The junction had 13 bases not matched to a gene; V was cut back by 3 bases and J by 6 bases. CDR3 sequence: CAWSPPLGQLKTQYF. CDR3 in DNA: TGTGCCTGGAGCCCCCCGCTGGGACAGTTGAAGACCCAGTACTTC.

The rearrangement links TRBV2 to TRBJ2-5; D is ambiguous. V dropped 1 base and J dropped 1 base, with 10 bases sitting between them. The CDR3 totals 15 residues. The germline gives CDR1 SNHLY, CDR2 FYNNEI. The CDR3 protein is CASSEGLPGQETQYF. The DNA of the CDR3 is TGTGCCAGCAGTGAAGGCTTACCAGGCCAAGAGACCCAGTACTTC.